The clone carrying this TCR beta chain was picked up many times. Its antigen is unknown. Per the germline V gene, CDR1 is DFQATT and CDR2 is SNEGSKA (reference sequence). Trimming removed 4 bases from V and 0 bases from J, with 9 bases in between. This CDR3 is built from 13 residues. The data are from a study of spatial heterogeneity in lung cancer. The wider study: Samples came from some 71 TRACERx patients with untreated early-stage lung cancer. Available follow-up PBMC samples were sequenced, at a median of roughly two years post-resection. More beta-chain than alpha-chain sequences were consistently detected.

Study conclusions and caveats: At tumor resection, ubiquitous expanded TCRs were detected in blood more often than later.

Time point: blood at routine non-recurrence follow-up after resection. Whole RNA obtained from tumor, nontumor lung or frozen PBMC underwent sequencing without sorting. TCRdb ran MiXCR on the 5' RACE reads and lists one entry per CDR3 protein. The sample has fewer than 55,000 distinct CDR3 sequences, 6% to 8.5% seen once. The clonotype originates from a female donor with early-stage non-small cell lung cancer. Sequences were derived from PBMCs, sampled at follow-up. The rearrangement joins TRBV20-1 to TRBJ2-5; no clear D gene. In DNA form, the CDR3 reads TGCAGTGCTAAAACATGGTACCAAGAGACCCAGTACTTC. Amino acids: CSAKTWYQETQYF.